The TCR beta chain described here comes from a study of T cell responses to AZD1222 COVID-19 vaccine. Study information: Pooling was applied to second doses at about 4 or about 12 weeks. Study results and limitations: Among spike-specific TCRs, nearly half reportedly target unmutated variant regions. Clonal diversity was possibly underestimated; the donors were predominantly white British and more often female.

The V end was cut by 3 bases, the J end by 0 bases, with 8 bases between. CDR1 and CDR2 (germline): KGHDR, SFDVKD. The CDR3 runs 15 residues. About this clone: The antigen remains unidentified.

TCRdb keeps only in-frame clones here, not all; method: immunoSEQ multiplex PCR. The sample consists of some 120,000 clones, about 94% of them appearing once. This clonotype was sampled from an adult in good health. V usage is TRBV24-1 and J usage is TRBJ2-1, with TRBD2 as a possible D gene (6 bases). The source material was peripheral blood, sampled on day 0 of AZD1222 vaccination. The CDR3 sequence is CATSDAGSSYNEQFF. CDR3 DNA: TGTGCCACCAGTGATGCCGGGAGCTCCTACAATGAGCAGTTCTTC.